This T cell receptor (beta chain) derives from a study of blood T cell repertoires in COVID-19. Study information: Sites in the United States, Italy and Spain provided acute and convalescent COVID-19 samples.

The germline gives CDR1 SGHNT, CDR2 YYREEE (reference sequence). V dropped 4 bases and J dropped 5 bases, with 9 bases sitting between them. This CDR3 region has 12 residues. Data came from immunoSEQ multiplex PCR; TCRdb stores just in-frame clones and leaves some out. The sample lists about 260,000 clones, more than 75% occurring once. Sequencing was carried out using peripheral blood. The V and J genes are TRBV5-4 and TRBJ2-5; D might be TRBD1 (5 bases). The TCR originated in a woman aged 40 to 50 who had recovered from COVID-19. The CDR3 nucleotides are TGTGCCAGCAGCCTTCCAGGGGAGACCCAGTACTTC. This sequence encodes CASSLPGETQYF.